The clone carrying this T cell receptor (beta chain) is a singleton in its sample. Its specificity is unknown. Germline V gene lookup returns CDR1 MDHEN and CDR2 SYDVKM. The CDR3 runs to 16 residues. V lost 5 bases, J lost 2 bases, and 17 bases lay in between. Profiled with immunoSEQ multiplex PCR; TCRdb holds only in-frame clones, not every one. The sample has some 76,000 clones; 94% are singletons. The source of the sample is a study of cytomegalovirus exposure and HLA in healthy donors. General study findings and limits: A later analysis found first-cohort TCR clusters tended to co-occur in the 130 or so validation repertoires. Some TCR beta chains (around 180 of them) were listed as cytomegalovirus-associated. Reported performance of the classifier showed diagnosis of cytomegalovirus status with high specificity and sensitivity.

The TCR comes from a woman under 30 in good health and CMV-seronegative. The chain uses TRBV28 and TRBJ2-3; possible D gene TRBD2, 5 bases. The sequencing input was PBMCs. The CDR3 nucleotides read TGTGCCAGCAGTGGGGTAGCGAGGCCAGTCACAGATACGCAGTATTTT. Amino acid sequence: CASSGVARPVTDTQYF.